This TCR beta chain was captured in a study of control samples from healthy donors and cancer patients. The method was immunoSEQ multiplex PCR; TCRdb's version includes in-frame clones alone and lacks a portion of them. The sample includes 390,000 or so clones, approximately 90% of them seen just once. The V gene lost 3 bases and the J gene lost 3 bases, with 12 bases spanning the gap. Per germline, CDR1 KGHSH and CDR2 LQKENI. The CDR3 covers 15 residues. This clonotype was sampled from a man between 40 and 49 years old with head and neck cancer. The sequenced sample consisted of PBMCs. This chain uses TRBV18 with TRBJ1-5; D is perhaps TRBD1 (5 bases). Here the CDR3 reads CASSPGDAINQPQHF. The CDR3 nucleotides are TGTGCCAGCTCACCCGGGGACGCGATCAATCAGCCCCAGCATTTT.